This T cell receptor beta chain came from a study of blood T cell repertoires in COVID-19. Study background: There were acute and convalescent COVID-19 samples, and they came from the United States, Italy and Spain. T cells, B-cell-depleted T cells, or PBMCs provided the cDNA or gDNA that served as material.

In the source study's methods: Amplification of reference gene primers provided the estimated nucleated cell counts. Some clones are missing from TCRdb's copy, which holds only in-frame ones; the method was immunoSEQ multiplex PCR. That table supplies the V and J calls and clone size; D and trimming were determined from the DNA. Of approximately 200,000 clones in the sample, roughly 76% were seen once. V dropped 4 bases and J dropped 3; count of bases not matched to a gene: 11. CDR3 length: 18 amino acids. Per the germline V gene, CDR1 is SGHVS and CDR2 is FQNEAQ. The sequencing input was peripheral blood. The V call is TRBV7-8, the J call TRBJ2-7; 14 nucleotides match TRBD2. This receptor was obtained from a human donor in a cohort sampled during active COVID-19. Here the CDR3 reads CASSSSDRLAGGLYEQYF. The CDR3 bases are TGTGCCAGCAGCTCGAGCGACCGACTAGCGGGAGGGCTCTACGAGCAGTACTTC.